One T cell receptor beta chain is described in this entry. V gave up 3 bases and J gave up 5 bases, with 10 bases separating them. This CDR3 has 14 residues. CDR1 is LNHDA and CDR2 is SQIVND in the germline V gene (reference sequence). This sample stems from a study of beta chain features in type 1 diabetes. As for the study in general: Investigators examined approximately 110,000,000 sorted cells across all samples.

Investigators reverse transcribed all isolated RNA, so they sequenced expressed TCRB transcripts. Generated by immunoSEQ multiplex PCR, the TCRdb table keeps only in-frame clones and is missing some. This repertoire shows about 320,000 clones, 14% found once; its top ten account for about 6.6%. Source material: central memory CD4+ T cells from blood. V usage is TRBV19 and J usage is TRBJ2-2, with D perhaps matching TRBD1 or TRBD2 (6 bases each). This sequence originates from a man aged 25-45 years in good health. The CDR3 protein is CASSMRGRTGELFF. CDR3 coding DNA: TGTGCCAGTAGTATGAGGGGGAGGACCGGGGAGCTGTTTTTT.